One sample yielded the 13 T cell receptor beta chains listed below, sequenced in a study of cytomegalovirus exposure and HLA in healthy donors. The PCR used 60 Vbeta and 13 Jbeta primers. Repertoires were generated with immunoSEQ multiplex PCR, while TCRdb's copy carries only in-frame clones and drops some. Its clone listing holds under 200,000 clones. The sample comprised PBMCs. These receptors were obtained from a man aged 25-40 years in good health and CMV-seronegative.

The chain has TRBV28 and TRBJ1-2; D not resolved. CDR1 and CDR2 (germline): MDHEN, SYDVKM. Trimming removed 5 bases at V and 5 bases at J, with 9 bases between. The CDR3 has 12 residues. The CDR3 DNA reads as TGTGCCAGCAGTACGGAACAGTATGGCTACACCTTC. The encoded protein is CASSTEQYGYTF.

The CDR3 loop is CASSFAGEGYGYTF. CDR3 DNA: TGTGCCAGCAGTTTCGCGGGTGAGGGCTATGGCTACACCTTC. The gene calls are TRBV28 and TRBJ1-2; unclear D gene. There are 14 residues in the CDR3. The V gene's germline CDR1 is MDHEN and CDR2 SYDVKM. Trimming pared 3 bases from V and 4 bases from J, leaving 12 bases between.

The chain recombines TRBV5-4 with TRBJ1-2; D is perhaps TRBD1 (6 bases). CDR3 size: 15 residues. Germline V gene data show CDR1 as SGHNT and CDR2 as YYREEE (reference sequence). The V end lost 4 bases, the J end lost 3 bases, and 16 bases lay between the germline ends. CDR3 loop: CASSAAAGEYYGYTF. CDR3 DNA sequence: TGTGCCAGCAGCGCTGCGGCAGGGGAGTACTATGGCTACACCTTC.

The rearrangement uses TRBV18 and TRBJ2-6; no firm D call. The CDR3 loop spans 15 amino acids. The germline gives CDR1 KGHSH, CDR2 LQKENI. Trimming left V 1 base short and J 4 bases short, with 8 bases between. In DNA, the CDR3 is TGTGCCAGCTCACCACGCGAGTCCGGGGCCAACGTCCTGACTTTC. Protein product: CASSPRESGANVLTF.

CDR3 nucleotides: TGTGCCAGCAGTTTATCCCGGGGCTATGGCTACACCTTC. Translation gives CASSLSRGYGYTF. The V gene is TRBV27, the J gene TRBJ1-2; D is unresolved. V was clipped by 0 bases and J by 4 bases, with 6 bases between them. The germline V gene encodes CDR1 MNHEY and CDR2 SMNVEV (reference sequence). This CDR3 has 13 amino acids.

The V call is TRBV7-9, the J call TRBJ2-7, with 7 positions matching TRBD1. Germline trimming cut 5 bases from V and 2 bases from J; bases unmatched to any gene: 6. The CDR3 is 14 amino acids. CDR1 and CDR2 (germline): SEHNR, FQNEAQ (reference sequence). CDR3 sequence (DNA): TGTGCCAGCAGCCCACGGACAGGCCCCTACGAGCAGTACTTC. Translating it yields CASSPRTGPYEQYF. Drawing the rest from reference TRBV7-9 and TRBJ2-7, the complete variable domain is DTGVSQNPRHKITKRGQNVTFRCDPISEHNRLYWYRQTLGQGPEFLTYFQNEAQLEKSRLLSDRFSAERPKGSFSTLEIQRTEQGDSAMYLCASSPRTGPYEQYFGPGTRLTVT.

The CDR3: CASSLGPGGTEAFF. The DNA for the CDR3 is TGCGCCAGCAGCTTGGGCCCCGGGGGCACTGAAGCTTTCTTT. J is TRBJ1-1 and V is TRBV5-1, with D perhaps matching TRBD1 (5 bases). Between the trimmed V and J ends, which lost 0 bases and 4 bases, there was a span of 10 bases. The germline V gene has CDR1 SGHRS and CDR2 YFSETQ. CDR3 size: 14 residues.

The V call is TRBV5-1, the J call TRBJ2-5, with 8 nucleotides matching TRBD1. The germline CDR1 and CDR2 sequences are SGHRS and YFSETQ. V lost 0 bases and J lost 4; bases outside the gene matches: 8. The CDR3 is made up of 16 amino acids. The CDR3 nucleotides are TGCGCCAGCAGCTTGGTCCCAGGGGGCTTGGGAGAGACCCAGTACTTC. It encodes CASSLVPGGLGETQYF.

The CDR3 DNA reads as TGTGCCAGCACCCCTAGCCGTATCAAACTAGAGACCCAGTACTTC. Protein sequence: CASTPSRIKLETQYF. This sequence joins TRBV6-5 and TRBJ2-5; D might be TRBD2 (5 bases). Germline lookup yields CDR1 MNHEY and CDR2 SVGAGI. The CDR3 is 15 amino acids. V lost 7 bases, J lost 4 bases, and 19 bases lay in between.

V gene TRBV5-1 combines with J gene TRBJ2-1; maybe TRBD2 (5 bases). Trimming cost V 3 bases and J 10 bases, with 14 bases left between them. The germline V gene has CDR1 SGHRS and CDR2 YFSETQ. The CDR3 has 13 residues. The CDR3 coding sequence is TGCGCCAGCAGCTACCTGGGAGTCGGGGAGCAGTTCTTC. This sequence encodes CASSYLGVGEQFF.

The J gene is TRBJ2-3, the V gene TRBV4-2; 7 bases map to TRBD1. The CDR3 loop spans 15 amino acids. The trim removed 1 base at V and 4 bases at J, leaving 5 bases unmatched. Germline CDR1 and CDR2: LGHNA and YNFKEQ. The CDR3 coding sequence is TGTGCCAGCAGCCAAGGACAGGGTCTGGCAGATACGCAGTATTTT. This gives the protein CASSQGQGLADTQYF.

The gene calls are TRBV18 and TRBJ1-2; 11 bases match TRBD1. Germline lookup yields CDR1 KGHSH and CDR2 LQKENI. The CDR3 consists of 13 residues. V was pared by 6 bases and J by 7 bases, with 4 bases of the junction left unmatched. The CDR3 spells CASSDRGHGGYTF. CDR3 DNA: TGTGCCAGCTCGGACAGGGGGCATGGTGGCTACACCTTC.

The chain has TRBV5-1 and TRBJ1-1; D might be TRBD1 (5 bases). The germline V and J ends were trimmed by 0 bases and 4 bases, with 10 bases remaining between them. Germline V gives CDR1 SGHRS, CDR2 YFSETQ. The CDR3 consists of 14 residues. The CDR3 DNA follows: TGCGCCAGCAGCTTGGCCGGCGGGGCCACTGAAGCTTTCTTT. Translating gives CASSLAGGATEAFF.